This T cell receptor (beta chain) is from a study of molecular identifiers for immune sequencing clone quantification (dated by TCRdb to the late 2010s). A note on the overall study: For a replicate experiment, the RNA from either about 20,000 or 100,000 naive CD8 T cells was divided into five aliquots, and four of those aliquots went on to sequencing. This methods study used CD8 T cells to benchmark TCR RNA copy counting and molecular-identifier clustering-based TCR repertoire sequencing (MIDCIRS).

Results the study describes overall, beyond this receptor: Modeling indicated 2.5 to 3.5 TCR RNA copies recovered per cell, compared with around 10 by digital PCR, which implies a capture efficiency of about 31%. Spiked-in Jurkat TCR RNA equal to a single cell's worth was reported to be detectable even within one million naive CD8 T cells. In CMV-specific effector cells, clones with more than 20 RNA copies accounted for over 98% of molecules, whereas in naive cells such clones accounted for under 1%. Without barcode sub-clustering, chimeric consensus sequences inflated TCR diversity; chimeras reached as high as 47%. Highly expanded clone sizes could be underestimated if identical TCR molecules share a barcode. Spiked-in Jurkat TCR RNA (roughly 10 copies' worth), which is not part of the donor repertoire, was contained in the naive libraries.

V is pared back by 1 base and J by 1 base, with 8 bases lying between the germline termini. For CDR1 and CDR2, the germline V gene lists MDHEN and SYDVKM. From its cysteine to its phenylalanine, the CDR3 spans 14 amino acids. Solely the CDR3 DNA is kept, with 42 bases framed from the first base. This clonotype came up many times. Which antigen it targets is not known. No per-base quality is available; no much larger clone lies one base away. Libraries of naive CD8 T cells were built from anywhere between about 17,000 and 1,000,000 sorted cells, with 10%, 30% or 50% of the purified RNA used. Naive CD8 T cells, defined as CD8+CD4-CCR7+CD45RA+, were FACS-sorted into RLT Plus buffer on a BD FACSAria II. Detection sensitivity was tested by spiking Jurkat RNA equal to fewer than twelve TCR copies' worth into samples containing about 18,000-1,000,000 naive CD8 T cells. CD8 T cells were enriched with RosetteSep CD8+ T Cell Enrichment Cocktail and Ficoll-Paque, followed by ACK red cell lysis.

Library preparation used PCR. Reads for this sample came from a NextSeq 500. Bulk TCR libraries were generated as previously described, with the TCR primers listed in Table S5 used. Total RNA was purified with the Qiagen AllPrep DNA/RNA kit. Before analysis, reads from multiple sequencing runs of the same library were pooled. The paper's data handling went like this. Reads were retained only if the reads had an exact TCR constant sequence, and the retained reads were trimmed to 150 nt and grouped according to their 12-nt molecular barcodes. Reads inside each barcode group were sub-clustered using a 15% Levenshtein threshold, and a quality-weighted consensus sequence was constructed for each RNA molecule. Non-functional sequences were removed, as were lower-count sequences one edit away from another. Based on a fit of two negative binomial distributions, barcode sub-clusters having less than 20% of the maximum read count were discarded. TCRdb redid the processing of the public reads, applying fastp at Q25 and MiXCR, and retained in-frame beta chains. Duplicate CDR3 protein sequences are folded into a single record with the most common DNA and genes. The V and J calls here are based on TCRdb, not the publication. Recorded for this sample are 100,000 or so distinct CDR3 sequences; roughly a third of them occurred a single time. The ten biggest clones cover approximately 4% of the sample.

The sequencing input was naive CD8+ T cells from blood, with Jurkat cell RNA spiked in. The meaning of the sample's cell subset or site label: FACS-sorted CD8+CD4-CCR7+CD45RA+ naive T cells. The chain is encoded by TRBV28 joined to TRBJ2-7, with no D gene named confidently. This sequence originates from a human donor in good health. Some libraries in this study had Jurkat cell RNA spiked in. The CDR3 has the sequence CASSLFDGSYEQYF. The DNA is as follows: TGTGCCAGCAGTTTATTCGACGGGTCCTACGAGCAGTACTTC.